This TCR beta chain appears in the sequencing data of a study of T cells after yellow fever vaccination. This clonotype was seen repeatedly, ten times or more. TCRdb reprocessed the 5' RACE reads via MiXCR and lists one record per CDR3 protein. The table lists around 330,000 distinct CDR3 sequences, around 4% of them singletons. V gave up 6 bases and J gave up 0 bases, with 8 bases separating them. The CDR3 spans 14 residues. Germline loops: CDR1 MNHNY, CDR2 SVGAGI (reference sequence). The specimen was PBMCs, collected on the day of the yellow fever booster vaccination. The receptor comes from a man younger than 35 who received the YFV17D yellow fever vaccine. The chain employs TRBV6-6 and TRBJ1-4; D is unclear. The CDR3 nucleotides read TGTGCCAGCAGCTTAGAGACAACTAATGAAAAACTGTTTTTT. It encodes CASSLETTNEKLFF.